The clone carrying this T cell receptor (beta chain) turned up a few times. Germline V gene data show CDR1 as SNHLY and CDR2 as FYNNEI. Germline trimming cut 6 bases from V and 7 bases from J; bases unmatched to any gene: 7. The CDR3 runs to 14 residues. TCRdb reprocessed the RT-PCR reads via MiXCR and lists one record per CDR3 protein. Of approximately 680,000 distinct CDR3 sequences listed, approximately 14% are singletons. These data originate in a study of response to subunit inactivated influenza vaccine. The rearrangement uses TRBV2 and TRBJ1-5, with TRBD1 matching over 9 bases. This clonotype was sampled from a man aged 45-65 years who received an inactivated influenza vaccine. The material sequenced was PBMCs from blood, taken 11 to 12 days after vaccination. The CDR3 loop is CASSRGQGKQPQHF. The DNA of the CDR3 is TGTGCCAGCAGCCGTGGACAGGGGAAGCAGCCCCAGCATTTT. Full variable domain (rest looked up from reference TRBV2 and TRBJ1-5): EPEVTQTPSHQVTQMGQEVILRCVPISNHLYFYWYRQILGQKVEFLVSFYNNEISEKSEIFDDQFSVERPDGSNFTLKIRSTKLEDSAMYFCASSRGQGKQPQHFGDGTRLSIL.